Here is one T cell receptor beta chain with its context. The clone's antigen remains unknown. It has no much larger one-base neighbor in the sample; base qualities were not kept. This specimen's treatment or condition label, per the study, means: in vitro stimulation with specific CMV peptide epitopes to enrich CMV-specific T cells. Sequencing took place on an Illumina HiSeq 1500. The public reads were reprocessed in TCRdb via fastp at Q25 and MiXCR, keeping in-frame beta chains. Under each unique CDR3 protein, matching rows form one entry showing the most common genes and DNA. The sample yields about 900,000 distinct CDR3 sequences; 31% were counted once. The ten largest clones capture over 11% of the sample. This sample is drawn from a study of T cell repertoires in cytomegalovirus infection (dated by TCRdb to between 2018 and 2021). Study-wide context: Alongside well-studied HLA-B-restricted epitopes, the peptide stimulations were aimed at recently identified HLA-C-restricted CMV epitopes, whose presentation resists viral immunomodulation. Donor HLA type was relevant to the analysis, because carriage of CMV infection together with the matching HLA type was indicated by public TCR beta signatures.

CDR1 and CDR2 are read off the germline V gene as MNHEY and SVGAGI. Reading from cysteine to phenylalanine, the CDR3 counts 15 amino acids. Only the CDR3 part of the read is kept: 45 bases, read in frame from the first base. V is clipped by 8 bases and J by 2 bases, and the sequence between their germline boundaries is 16 bases long. Overall study results and their limits: The ex vivo response was dominated by HLA-C-restricted CMV-specific TCR beta clonotypes, which also provided the single most frequent clonotype in two of eight donors. Cumulative frequency of public TCR beta family members discriminated carriers of CMV infection plus the relevant HLA type in this cohort and an independent 352-donor cohort.

The sequence joins TRBV6-5 to TRBJ1-5; TRBD1 could be the D gene, as 5 bases match. The sample consisted of cultured CD8+ T cells from PBMCs, taken from culture after CMV antigen stimulation. The TCR sequence derives from a human donor in good health (CMV status not recorded). Some clones in this sample may be carry-over from other donors' samples. CDR3 reads: CASAQGVGGNQPQHF. The DNA sequence follows: TGTGCCAGCGCTCAAGGGGTAGGTGGCAATCAGCCCCAGCATTTT.